A selection of T cell receptor beta chains follows, all from one sample in a study of beta chain features in type 1 diabetes. The assay was immunoSEQ multiplex PCR, and TCRdb's table has in-frame clones only and misses some. Among about 230,000 clones listed, over 9.5% were seen once. Sequenced input: naive CD4+ T cells from blood. These receptors came from a woman between 18 and 30 years old in good health. The CDR3 runs from the conserved cysteine through the conserved F or W. The D gene is left open where the match is weak. Some rows mark clone size as missing; the rest say once, few, many or name a class of expanded clone.

clone size: few; CDR3 length: 17; J gene: TRBJ2-3; V gene: TRBV10-3; D gene: TRBD2; CDR3 DNA: TGTGCCATCAGTGAGTCGGGGGTTAGCGGGATCACAGATACGCAGTATTTT; CDR3 protein: CAISESGVSGITDTQYF
clone size: few; CDR3 length: 16; J gene: TRBJ2-5; V gene: TRBV11-2; D gene: -; CDR3 DNA: TGTGCCAGCAGACCTGGTGGGGAGGCAGGCCAAGAGACCCAGTACTTC; CDR3 protein: CASRPGGEAGQETQYF
clone size: -; CDR3 length: 17; J gene: TRBJ2-3; V gene: TRBV18; D gene: -; CDR3 DNA: TGTGCCAGCTCACTAGCCCCGGCAGGGGTCGTGCATAATACGCAGTATTTT; CDR3 protein: CASSLAPAGVVHNTQYF
clone size: -; CDR3 length: 13; J gene: TRBJ2-4; V gene: TRBV29-1; D gene: -; CDR3 DNA: TGCAGCGGGAGTAGAACAGGGACAAACATTCAGTACTTC; CDR3 protein: CSGSRTGTNIQYF
clone size: -; CDR3 length: 13; J gene: TRBJ1-1; V gene: TRBV14; D gene: -; CDR3 DNA: TGTGCCAGCAGCCAAGAAAGGGGCACTGAAGCTTTCTTT; CDR3 protein: CASSQERGTEAFF
clone size: few; CDR3 length: 14; J gene: TRBJ2-1; V gene: TRBV30; D gene: -; CDR3 DNA: TGTGCCTGGGTGCGGGTAACAGTCTACAATGAGCAGTTCTTC; CDR3 protein: CAWVRVTVYNEQFF
clone size: few; CDR3 length: 16; J gene: TRBJ2-7; V gene: TRBV6-5; D gene: TRBD2; CDR3 DNA: TGTGCCAGCAGTTTCACCGGGACTAGCGGTTACTACGAGCAGTACTTC; CDR3 protein: CASSFTGTSGYYEQYF
clone size: many; CDR3 length: 15; J gene: TRBJ2-7; V gene: TRBV5-4; D gene: TRBD2; CDR3 DNA: TGTGCCAGCAGCCCTGGACTAGCGGGGGCCGCATCCTCGTACTTC; CDR3 protein: CASSPGLAGAASSYF
clone size: few; CDR3 length: 17; J gene: TRBJ1-3; V gene: TRBV7-9; D gene: -; CDR3 DNA: TGTGCCAGCACCAACCGCTGGCAGGCGAACTCTGGAAACACCATATATTTT; CDR3 protein: CASTNRWQANSGNTIYF
clone size: -; CDR3 length: 17; J gene: TRBJ2-2; V gene: TRBV7-3; D gene: TRBD2; CDR3 DNA: TGTGCCAGCAGCTTAACGTCCCCTAGCGGGAACACCGGGGAGCTGTTTTTT; CDR3 protein: CASSLTSPSGNTGELFF
clone size: -; CDR3 length: 18; J gene: TRBJ1-6; V gene: TRBV5-1; D gene: -; CDR3 DNA: TGCGCCAGCAGCCCGGTAGGGACTCTTACTTCCCCTAATTCACCCCTCCACTTT; CDR3 protein: CASSPVGTLTSPNSPLHF
clone size: few; CDR3 length: 12; J gene: TRBJ2-3; V gene: TRBV10-3; D gene: TRBD2; CDR3 DNA: TGTGCCATTAGCGGGGGACGAGATACGCAGTATTTT; CDR3 protein: CAISGGRDTQYF
clone size: -; CDR3 length: 15; J gene: TRBJ2-1; V gene: TRBV30; D gene: -; CDR3 DNA: TGTGCCTGGATGGACTTGGCGGGCTCCTACAATGAGCAGTTCTTC; CDR3 protein: CAWMDLAGSYNEQFF
clone size: -; CDR3 length: 15; J gene: TRBJ2-3; V gene: TRBV11-2; D gene: -; CDR3 DNA: TGTGCCAGCAGCTCACAGGGGAGGTTCACAGATACGCAGTATTTT; CDR3 protein: CASSSQGRFTDTQYF
clone size: -; CDR3 length: 15; J gene: TRBJ2-7; V gene: TRBV5-1; D gene: TRBD2; CDR3 DNA: TGCGCCAGCAGCTTGGGACTAGCGACAACCTACGAGCAGTACTTC; CDR3 protein: CASSLGLATTYEQYF
clone size: few; CDR3 length: 12; J gene: TRBJ1-4; V gene: TRBV30; D gene: TRBD1; CDR3 DNA: TGTGCCTGGACCGGAGGACAGGGTTCTCTGTTTTTT; CDR3 protein: CAWTGGQGSLFF
clone size: -; CDR3 length: 13; J gene: TRBJ1-2; V gene: TRBV5-1; D gene: TRBD1; CDR3 DNA: TGCGCCAGCAGCCGGGACAGCGACTATGGCTACACCTTC; CDR3 protein: CASSRDSDYGYTF
clone size: -; CDR3 length: 16; J gene: TRBJ2-7; V gene: TRBV5-1; D gene: -; CDR3 DNA: TGCGCCAGCAGCTTCATAACCGCAGGGGCCGGGGACGAGCAGTACTTC; CDR3 protein: CASSFITAGAGDEQYF
clone size: -; CDR3 length: 13; J gene: TRBJ2-2; V gene: TRBV15; D gene: -; CDR3 DNA: TGTGCCACCAGCAAAACGGGCACCGGGGAGCTGTTTTTT; CDR3 protein: CATSKTGTGELFF
clone size: -; CDR3 length: 14; J gene: TRBJ1-1; V gene: TRBV19; D gene: -; CDR3 DNA: TGTGCCAGTAGTTCCCCAGTCAGTTTCACTGAAGCTTTCTTT; CDR3 protein: CASSSPVSFTEAFF
clone size: -; CDR3 length: 13; J gene: TRBJ2-1; V gene: TRBV5-1; D gene: -; CDR3 DNA: TGCGCCAGCAGCTTGGCCAGGTCAGGGGAGCAGTTCTTC; CDR3 protein: CASSLARSGEQFF
clone size: few; CDR3 length: 20; J gene: TRBJ1-2; V gene: TRBV19; D gene: TRBD1; CDR3 DNA: TGTGCCAGTAGTTTCCGAGGGCCTCGGACTACCGGGACAGGGTCGCGGGGCTACACCTTC; CDR3 protein: CASSFRGPRTTGTGSRGYTF
clone size: -; CDR3 length: 13; J gene: TRBJ2-1; V gene: TRBV5-6; D gene: TRBD1; CDR3 DNA: TGTGCCAGCAGCCGGGACAGCTACAATGAGCAGTTCTTC; CDR3 protein: CASSRDSYNEQFF
clone size: few; CDR3 length: 13; J gene: TRBJ2-7; V gene: TRBV9; D gene: TRBD2; CDR3 DNA: TGTGCCAGCAGTCGGGGGGGATCCTACGAGCAGTACTTC; CDR3 protein: CASSRGGSYEQYF
clone size: -; CDR3 length: 13; J gene: TRBJ1-2; V gene: TRBV6-6; D gene: TRBD1; CDR3 DNA: TGTGCCAGCAGGCTGGGACAGAACTATGGCTACACCTTC; CDR3 protein: CASRLGQNYGYTF
clone size: -; CDR3 length: 13; J gene: TRBJ1-4; V gene: TRBV5-1; D gene: -; CDR3 DNA: TGCGCCAGCAGCTTGGACGCGCGGGAAAAACTGTTTTTT; CDR3 protein: CASSLDAREKLFF
clone size: -; CDR3 length: 14; J gene: TRBJ2-2; V gene: TRBV27; D gene: -; CDR3 DNA: TGTGCCAGCAGTTTGGTGGGAGAGAACGGGGAGCTGTTTTTT; CDR3 protein: CASSLVGENGELFF
clone size: few; CDR3 length: 14; J gene: TRBJ1-2; V gene: TRBV6-5; D gene: -; CDR3 DNA: TGTGCCAGCAGTTACTCGAAGACAGAGCATGGCTACACCTTC; CDR3 protein: CASSYSKTEHGYTF
clone size: few; CDR3 length: 16; J gene: TRBJ2-1; V gene: TRBV5-1; D gene: -; CDR3 DNA: TGCGCCAGCAGCCCCCCCCGGGATCCCTCCTACAATGAGCAGTTCTTC; CDR3 protein: CASSPPRDPSYNEQFF
clone size: -; CDR3 length: 14; J gene: TRBJ2-2; V gene: TRBV19; D gene: -; CDR3 DNA: TGTGCCAGTAGTCCCACAGGTAACACCGGGGAGCTGTTTTTT; CDR3 protein: CASSPTGNTGELFF
clone size: few; CDR3 length: 14; J gene: TRBJ1-2; V gene: TRBV9; D gene: -; CDR3 DNA: TGTGCCAGCAGCACTCAGAGCCAGGGGTTGGGCTACACCTTC; CDR3 protein: CASSTQSQGLGYTF
clone size: -; CDR3 length: 13; J gene: TRBJ2-1; V gene: TRBV5-1; D gene: -; CDR3 DNA: TGCGCCAGCAGCTTGGGCGGGGACGGTGAGCAGTTCTTC; CDR3 protein: CASSLGGDGEQFF
clone size: -; CDR3 length: 15; J gene: TRBJ2-7; V gene: TRBV30; D gene: TRBD2; CDR3 DNA: TGTGCCTGGAGCCCTCTAGCGGGACGCACCTACGAGCAGTACTTC; CDR3 protein: CAWSPLAGRTYEQYF
clone size: few; CDR3 length: 13; J gene: TRBJ1-2; V gene: TRBV7-3; D gene: TRBD1; CDR3 DNA: TGTGCCAGCAGGGCAGGACAGGGCTATGGCTACACCTTC; CDR3 protein: CASRAGQGYGYTF
clone size: -; CDR3 length: 15; J gene: TRBJ2-4; V gene: TRBV9; D gene: TRBD1; CDR3 DNA: TGTGCCAGCAGCTCCCGCGAGACAGGGGGTTTTGGGCAGTACTTC; CDR3 protein: CASSSRETGGFGQYF
clone size: many; CDR3 length: 12; J gene: TRBJ2-4; V gene: TRBV30; D gene: -; CDR3 DNA: TGTGCCTGGGGGGCATCTGAAAACATTCAGTACTTC; CDR3 protein: CAWGASENIQYF
clone size: -; CDR3 length: 12; J gene: TRBJ2-1; V gene: TRBV5-6; D gene: -; CDR3 DNA: TGTGCCAGCAGCTTTACTATGGGTGAGCAGTTCTTC; CDR3 protein: CASSFTMGEQFF
clone size: -; CDR3 length: 15; J gene: TRBJ1-4; V gene: TRBV30; D gene: -; CDR3 DNA: TGTGCCTGGAGTGTCCAGACAGGACGTAATGAAAAACTGTTTTTT; CDR3 protein: CAWSVQTGRNEKLFF
clone size: few; CDR3 length: 16; J gene: TRBJ1-5; V gene: TRBV19; D gene: TRBD1; CDR3 DNA: TGTGCCAGTAGTATAGTTGGCAGGGGGAGCAATCAGCCCCAGCATTTT; CDR3 protein: CASSIVGRGSNQPQHF
clone size: -; CDR3 length: 14; J gene: TRBJ1-5; V gene: TRBV9; D gene: -; CDR3 DNA: TGTGCCAGCAGCGTAGCGGGTAGCAATCAGCCCCAGCATTTT; CDR3 protein: CASSVAGSNQPQHF
clone size: -; CDR3 length: 17; J gene: TRBJ2-5; V gene: TRBV7-9; D gene: -; CDR3 DNA: TGTGCCAGCAGCTTAACCTGGGAAGGGGTGGGTCAAGAGACCCAGTACTTC; CDR3 protein: CASSLTWEGVGQETQYF
clone size: -; CDR3 length: 13; J gene: TRBJ1-2; V gene: TRBV6-5; D gene: -; CDR3 DNA: TGTGCCAGCAGTGAGGTCCGGCGGAGCGGCTACACCTTC; CDR3 protein: CASSEVRRSGYTF
clone size: few; CDR3 length: 17; J gene: TRBJ1-1; V gene: TRBV2; D gene: -; CDR3 DNA: TGTGCCAGCAGTGAACCGCCCCCGCGGGATCGGAACACTGAAGCTTTCTTT; CDR3 protein: CASSEPPPRDRNTEAFF
clone size: -; CDR3 length: 16; J gene: TRBJ2-1; V gene: TRBV7-9; D gene: -; CDR3 DNA: TGTGCCAGCAGCGTACCTCGGGGGAGCTCCTACAATGAGCAGTTCTTC; CDR3 protein: CASSVPRGSSYNEQFF
clone size: few; CDR3 length: 13; J gene: TRBJ2-3; V gene: TRBV19; D gene: -; CDR3 DNA: TGTGCCAGTAGTATAGGCCCGGTAGATACGCAGTATTTT; CDR3 protein: CASSIGPVDTQYF
clone size: few; CDR3 length: 12; J gene: TRBJ1-2; V gene: TRBV7-3; D gene: -; CDR3 DNA: TGTGCCAGCAGCTACAAGATTTCGGGCTACACCTTC; CDR3 protein: CASSYKISGYTF